This T cell receptor beta chain was sequenced for a study of blood T cells in healthy people across ages. CDR1 and CDR2 from the germline V gene are GTSNPN and SVGIG (reference sequence). The CDR3 loop spans 13 amino acids. The ends were cut back, 2 bases at V and 7 bases at J, with 15 bases in the middle. Sample-barcoded 5' priming and a J-beta primer mix drove a second PCR of about 6 to 11 cycles. From the 5' RACE reads, TCRdb called clonotypes with MiXCR, one entry per CDR3 protein. This sample has some 780,000 distinct CDR3 sequences, with 56% found just once. Sequencing was done on a sample of blood. The genes are TRBV30 and TRBJ2-7; weak D call: TRBD2 (5 bases). This TCR was recovered from a man between 35 and 55 years old in good health. The CDR3: CAWSPNGVGEQYF. In nucleotides, the CDR3 is TGTGCCTGGAGTCCAAACGGGGTCGGGGAGCAGTACTTC.